This T cell receptor beta chain was observed in a study of response to subunit inactivated influenza vaccine. Study-wide findings and caveats: The authors proposed limited new T cell recruitment per seasonal influenza vaccination.

The CDR3 covers 16 residues. V trimming: 4 bases; J trimming: 3 bases; junction bases outside the gene matches: 5. Germline V CDR1 and CDR2: SGHRS, YFSETQ. TCRdb reprocessed the RT-PCR reads with MiXCR, giving one entry per CDR3 protein. The repertoire holds approximately 490,000 distinct CDR3 sequences, with approximately 7.3% as singletons. Only a few counts were recorded for this clonotype. Its matching antigen is unknown. The chain recombines TRBV5-1 with TRBJ2-2; 11 bases are a match to TRBD1. This clonotype was obtained from a man aged 45 to 75 who received an inactivated influenza vaccine. The material was PBMCs from blood, obtained around 2 years after vaccination. The CDR3 DNA is TGCGCCAGCAGCGACGGACAGGGGGCCTACACCGGGGAGCTGTTTTTT. Protein: CASSDGQGAYTGELFF.